This TCR beta chain was recorded in a study of blood T cell repertoires in COVID-19. Germline assignment: CDR1 MNHNY and CDR2 SVGAGI (reference sequence). V was clipped by 7 bases and J by 3 bases, with 16 bases between them. The CDR3 is 15 residues long. Using immunoSEQ multiplex PCR, the repertoire was profiled, and TCRdb retains in-frame clones only, with some absent. The top ten hold 1% of the sample, which has more than 250,000 clones, roughly 87% seen once. This TCR was sampled from a man aged 45-60 years with active or convalescent COVID-19. The sample comprised peripheral blood. The chain links TRBV6-6 to TRBJ2-4, with D perhaps TRBD2 (5 bases). The CDR3 is CASTATDRGKNIQYF. For the CDR3, the DNA is TGTGCCAGCACGGCCACCGACCGGGGCAAAAACATTCAGTACTTC.